This T cell receptor (beta chain) was profiled in a study of CD8+ T cells in alopecia areata. Sorting of the five patients' CD4+ cells gave CD25+CD127- cells as the output. The CDR3 consists of 14 residues. V shed 4 bases and J 6 bases; nucleotides not matched to a gene: 6. Germline V gene data show CDR1 as SNHLY and CDR2 as FYNNEI. cDNA prepared by RNA extraction and subsequent reverse transcription served as the template for sequencing. Only in-frame clones appear in the TCRdb table, and some are missing; sequencing was by immunoSEQ multiplex PCR. The table lists about 20,000 clones, around 62% of them singletons.

Sequencing used CD4+ Tregs sorted from blood. This clonotype was sampled from a human donor with alopecia areata. V gene TRBV2 combines with J gene TRBJ2-1; 7 bases match TRBD1. The CDR3 DNA follows: TGTGCCAGCAGTGGAGGGACAGCGGTCAATGAGCAGTTCTTC. This translates into CASSGGTAVNEQFF.